This TCR beta chain was documented in a study of T cells in localized non-small cell lung cancer. General observations from the study: The appearance of a median roughly 61 of the top 100 tumor clones was seen in adjacent lung. Tumor samples were not multi-region, leaving intratumor heterogeneity unexcluded. Clonality of T cells reached its maximum in uninvolved adjacent lung, surpassing tumor. A denser population of T cells in blood accompanied longer overall survival.

On this clone itself: As yet, its antigen is unknown.

Profiled with immunoSEQ multiplex PCR; TCRdb holds only in-frame clones, not every one. The sample has over 65,000 clones, approximately 84% seen once. V lost 2 bases to trimming and J lost 0 bases, with 7 bases between them. This CDR3 spans 14 amino acids. Germline V gene lookup returns CDR1 SGHRS and CDR2 YFSETQ. The source is a female donor aged 60 or older with stage I lung adenocarcinoma. This chain uses TRBV5-1 with TRBJ2-3; TRBD1 or TRBD2 may be the D gene (5 bases each). Sequenced material: peripheral blood, taken before any cancer treatment. This chain's CDR3 is CASSFWGSTDTQYF. In nucleotides, the CDR3 is TGCGCCAGCAGCTTCTGGGGGAGCACAGATACGCAGTATTTT.